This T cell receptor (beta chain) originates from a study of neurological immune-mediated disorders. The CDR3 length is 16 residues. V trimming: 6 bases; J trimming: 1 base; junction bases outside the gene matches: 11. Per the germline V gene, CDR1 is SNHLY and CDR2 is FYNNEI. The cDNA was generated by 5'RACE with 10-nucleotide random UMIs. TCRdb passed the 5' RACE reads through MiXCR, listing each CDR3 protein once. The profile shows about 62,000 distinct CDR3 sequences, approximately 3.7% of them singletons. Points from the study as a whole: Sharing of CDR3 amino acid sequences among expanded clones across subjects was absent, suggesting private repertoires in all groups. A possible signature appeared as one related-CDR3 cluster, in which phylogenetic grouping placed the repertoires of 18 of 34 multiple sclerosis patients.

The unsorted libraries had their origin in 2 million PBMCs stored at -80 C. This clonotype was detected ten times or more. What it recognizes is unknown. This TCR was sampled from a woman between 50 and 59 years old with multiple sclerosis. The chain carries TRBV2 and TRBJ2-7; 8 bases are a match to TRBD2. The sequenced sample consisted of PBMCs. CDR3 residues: CASRVKQREPSYEQYF. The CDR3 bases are TGTGCCAGCAGGGTTAAGCAGCGGGAGCCTTCCTACGAGCAGTACTTC.